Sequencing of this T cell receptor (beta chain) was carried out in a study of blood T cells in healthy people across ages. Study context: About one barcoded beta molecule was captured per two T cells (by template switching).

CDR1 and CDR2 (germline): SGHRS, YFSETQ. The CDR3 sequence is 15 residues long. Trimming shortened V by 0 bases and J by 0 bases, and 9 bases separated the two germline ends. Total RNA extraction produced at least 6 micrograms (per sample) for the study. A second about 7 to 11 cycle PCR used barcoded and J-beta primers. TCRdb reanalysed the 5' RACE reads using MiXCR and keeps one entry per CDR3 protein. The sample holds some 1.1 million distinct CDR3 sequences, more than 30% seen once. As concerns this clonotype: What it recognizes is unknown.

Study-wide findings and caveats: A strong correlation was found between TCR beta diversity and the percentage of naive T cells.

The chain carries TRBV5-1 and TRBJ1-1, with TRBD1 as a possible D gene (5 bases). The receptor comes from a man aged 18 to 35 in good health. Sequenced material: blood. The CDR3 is CASSLGQSMNTEAFF. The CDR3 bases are TGCGCCAGCAGCTTGGGACAGAGCATGAACACTGAAGCTTTCTTT.